Described below is a single T cell receptor (beta chain) sequence and its context. Which antigen it targets is not known. The input lacks base qualities; no much larger clone sits a single base away. The time point label on this specimen signifies: sample taken at primary tumor resection. The donors were about 65 patients from the lung TRACERx cohort who had early-stage, untreated non-small cell lung cancer. TCR sequencing used whole RNA extracted from tumor and nontumor lung tissue, or from cryopreserved PBMC samples, without cell sorting. Patients were selected for TCR sequencing only if sufficient RNA was available from at least two tumor regions. The record originates from a study of spatial heterogeneity in lung cancer (dated by TCRdb to the late 2010s). At the level of the whole study: Beta-chain transcripts were consistently detected in greater numbers than alpha-chain transcripts, which likely reflects a higher abundance of beta-chain transcripts. Both alpha and beta chains were TCR-sequenced in 210 or so tumor regions, roughly 70 matched nontumor lung samples and 45 to 60 PBMC samples obtained at surgery. Nonsynonymous mutation counts, determined by whole-exome sequencing of tumor tissue, were related to TCR repertoire features. In non-small cell lung cancer, the study quantitatively compared TCR alpha and beta repertoires across several tumor regions, matched nontumor lung, and blood. In the raw uncorrected reads, each unique combination of TCR and UMI appeared on average more than ten times.

What the authors observed across the whole study: Additional single-cell paired TCR alpha and beta sequencing was considered necessary to confirm, at a functional level, the hypothesis that regional TCRs recognize regional mutations. Ubiquitous expanded tumor TCRs were detected in blood more often at tumor resection than at routine follow-up.

The library was built by means of 5' RACE. Reads for this sample came from a NextSeq 500. In the TCR library protocol, a unique molecular identifier was attached to each TCR cDNA molecule so that PCR and sequencing errors could be corrected. On the study's bioinformatics: Decombinator tools were used for TCR identification, UMI-based error correction and CDR3 extraction. Expanded TCRs were defined as those above a frequency of 2 per 1,000, corresponding to the top 1% of the tumor frequency distribution. Renyi diversity was computed with the R vegan package after each repertoire had been subsampled 100 times to 5,000 TCRs. To build CDR3 similarity networks, amino acid triplet string-kernel similarity was used, and CDR3s were connected when their pairwise similarity was above 0.82. The public sequencing data were trimmed at Q25 with fastp and processed into clonotypes with MiXCR by TCRdb, which kept only in-frame beta chains. All rows with the same CDR3 protein become a single entry with the most common DNA and genes. TCRdb, not the authors, supplied the V and J calls. A total of roughly 25,000 distinct CDR3 sequences appear in this sample, 6% to 7.5% of them only once. Roughly an eighth of the sample goes to the ten largest clones.

Cut back by 7 bases and 4 bases, the V and J ends lie 15 bases apart. From a lookup of the germline V gene (reference sequence), CDR1 and CDR2 are MNHEY and SMNVEV. The CDR3 goes from the cysteine to the phenylalanine over 14 residues. Only CDR3 DNA remains: 42 bases, in frame from the first base. The sequence came from a male donor with early-stage non-small cell lung cancer. The rearrangement joined TRBV27 to TRBJ2-3; the D region is possibly TRBD1 or TRBD2, each matching across 5 bases. The sequenced sample was PBMCs, obtained at surgery. The DNA sequence is as follows: TGTGCCAGCATCGGTCTCCGGGGCGCAGATACGCAGTATTTT. The translation is CASIGLRGADTQYF.